These 16 T cell receptor beta chains came from one sample sequenced in a study of cytomegalovirus exposure and HLA in healthy donors. This PCR relied on a set of 60 Vbeta primers and 13 Jbeta primers. This table comes from immunoSEQ multiplex PCR, and its TCRdb copy is limited to in-frame clones, with some not included. The table records around 150,000 clones, 84% of them present only once. Sequenced input: PBMCs. The receptor set was obtained from a man aged 50 to 59 in good health and CMV-seropositive.

This sequence joins TRBV9 and TRBJ2-1; 9 bases are shared with TRBD2. The junction had 5 bases not matched to a gene; V was cut back by 0 bases and J by 4 bases. The germline V gene has CDR1 SGDLS and CDR2 YYNGEE. CDR3 size: 16 residues. CDR3 protein: CASSVATSGPYNEQFF. In nucleotides, the CDR3 is TGTGCCAGCAGCGTAGCGACTAGCGGCCCTTACAATGAGCAGTTCTTC.

The rearrangement uses TRBV2 and TRBJ1-4; D possibly corresponds to TRBD1 (6 bases). Germline V gene lookup returns CDR1 SNHLY and CDR2 FYNNEI. V lost 3 bases, J lost 7 bases, and 9 bases lay in between. This CDR3 comprises 13 residues. For the CDR3, the DNA is TGTGCCAGCAGTGAGGGGGCAGGTGAAAAACTGTTTTTT. Amino acid sequence: CASSEGAGEKLFF.

The chain is built from TRBV19 and TRBJ1-2; 9 bases agree with TRBD1. The germline V gene has CDR1 LNHDA and CDR2 SQIVND (reference sequence). CDR3 length: 15 amino acids. Losses at the gene ends were 5 bases for V and 4 bases for J; bases not matched to a gene: 8. CDR3 nucleotides: TGTGCCAGTAGTGTACAGGGGGCGCTGGGCTATGGCTACACCTTC. This gives the protein CASSVQGALGYGYTF.

This clone turned up a few times. The chain has TRBV28 and TRBJ2-7, with 11 bases lining up with TRBD2. Trimming at V came to 5 bases and at J to 5 bases, leaving 5 bases not matched to a gene. This CDR3 is built from 14 residues. Germline V CDR1 and CDR2: MDHEN, SYDVKM. CDR3 in DNA: TGTGCCAGCAGTCTAGCGGGAGGTGGAGACGAGCAGTACGTC. Residues: CASSLAGGGDEQYV.

DNA of the CDR3: TGCGCCAGCAGCTTGACACGACAGGCCTCCTACAATGAGCAGTTCTTC. It codes for CASSLTRQASYNEQFF. The V gene is TRBV5-1, the J gene TRBJ2-1; possible D gene TRBD1, 6 bases. The CDR3 has 16 residues. CDR1 is SGHRS and CDR2 is YFSETQ in the germline V gene. V lost 1 base to trimming and J lost 0 bases, with 11 bases between them.

The chain combines TRBV5-6 with TRBJ2-5, with 7 bases aligning to TRBD1. Germline-derived CDR1 and CDR2 are SGHDT and YYEEEE. V was clipped by 3 bases and J by 2 bases; unmatched bases: 10. The CDR3 length is 16 residues. Here the CDR3 DNA reads TGTGCCAGCAGCTCTCTAAGACAGGGACGGCAAGAGACCCAGTACTTC. Amino acid sequence: CASSSLRQGRQETQYF.

The chain links TRBV6-1 to TRBJ1-5, with 7 bases aligning to TRBD1. CDR3 length: 16 residues. Germline CDR1 reads MNHNS; CDR2 reads SASEGT. The ends lost 1 base at V and 4 bases at J; junction bases unmatched: 7. CDR3 sequence: CASSEVRTGWNQPQHF. CDR3 nucleotide sequence: TGTGCCAGCAGTGAAGTGAGGACAGGTTGGAATCAGCCCCAGCATTTT.

This chain's CDR3 is CASSQAIMGQGYEQYV. The CDR3 DNA sequence: TGCGCCAGCAGCCAGGCCATAATGGGACAGGGCTACGAGCAGTACGTC. The rearrangement links TRBV4-1 to TRBJ2-7; 9 bases map to TRBD1. Germline V CDR1 and CDR2: MGHRA, YSYEKL. The V segment lost 3 bases and the J segment 3 bases; nucleotides outside the gene matches: 9. This CDR3 is 16 amino acids long.

This clone has just a few counts. V and J are TRBV15 and TRBJ2-5; 8 positions match TRBD2. Trimming took 0 bases from V and 5 from J; bases not matched to a gene: 5. The CDR3 is 15 residues long. The germline CDR1 and CDR2 sequences are LNHNV and YYDKDF (reference sequence). In DNA, the CDR3 is TGTGCCACCAGCAGAGAACCGGGGGGGCGGGAGACCCAGTACTTC. Amino acids: CATSREPGGRETQYF.

V and J are TRBV5-4 and TRBJ2-4; 7 nucleotides agree with TRBD1. Per germline, CDR1 SGHNT and CDR2 YYREEE (reference sequence). The CDR3 sequence is 15 residues long. J was trimmed by 0 bases and V by 3 bases; bases with no gene match: 3. This CDR3 is CASSSGTEAKNIQYF. CDR3 in DNA: TGTGCCAGCAGCTCCGGGACAGAAGCCAAAAACATTCAGTACTTC. Complete variable domain (other parts from reference TRBV5-4 and TRBJ2-4): ETGVTQSPTHLIKTRGQQVTLRCSSQSGHNTVSWYQQALGQGPQFIFQYYREEENGRGNFPPRFSGLQFPNYSSELNVNALELDDSALYLCASSSGTEAKNIQYFGAGTRLSVL.

There are a few counts of this clone. This sequence joins TRBV19 and TRBJ1-1, with 7 bases lining up with TRBD1. The V gene's germline CDR1 is LNHDA and CDR2 SQIVND (reference sequence). The CDR3 spans 14 residues. The ends lost 1 base at V and 1 base at J; junction bases unmatched: 0. The CDR3 coding sequence is TGTGCCAGTAGTATAGGGGACAGGAACACTGAAGCTTTCTTT. Protein sequence: CASSIGDRNTEAFF.

The chain employs TRBV20-1 and TRBJ2-2; TRBD1 matches 7 bases. J gave up 9 bases and V 2 bases, and 0 bases lay outside the gene matches. Germline CDR1 is DFQATT and CDR2 is SNEGSKA (reference sequence). This CDR3 comprises 11 residues. The CDR3 nucleotides are TGCAGTGCTAGAAGGGGGCGGGAGCTGTTTTTT. The encoded protein is CSARRGRELFF.

The CDR3 DNA reads as TGTGCCAGCAGCGGAGGACAGATTAATGAAAAACTGTTTTTT. Protein sequence: CASSGGQINEKLFF. This chain connects TRBV7-8 to TRBJ1-4, with D maybe TRBD1 (6 bases). V lost 5 bases to trimming and J lost 4 bases, with 11 bases between them. Germline CDR1 reads SGHVS; CDR2 reads FQNEAQ. The CDR3 is 14 residues long.

V and J are TRBV5-1 and TRBJ2-2, with D tentatively TRBD2 (6 bases). The CDR3 runs to 14 residues. Germline V lookup: CDR1 SGHRS, CDR2 YFSETQ. Trimming shortened V by 3 bases and J by 4 bases, and 10 bases separated the two germline ends. The CDR3 DNA reads TGCGCCAGCAGCTCTGTCGGGGGCACCGGGGAGCTGTTTTTT. Its translation is CASSSVGGTGELFF.

The chain has TRBV14 and TRBJ2-2; no reliable D call. Germline assignment: CDR1 SGHDN and CDR2 FVKESK. This CDR3 is 15 amino acids long. The V end lost 1 base, the J end lost 5 bases, and 11 bases lay between the germline ends. In DNA form, the CDR3 reads TGTGCCAGCAGCCAAGTCAATTCGGTAACCGGGGAGCTGTTTTTT. It codes for CASSQVNSVTGELFF.

DNA of the CDR3: TGCGCCAGCAGCCGCGGGGGACGGGAGCTGTTTTTT. Amino acid sequence: CASSRGGRELFF. This sequence joins TRBV10-1 and TRBJ2-2, with 7 nucleotides matching TRBD2. Germline trimming cut 6 bases from V and 9 bases from J; bases unmatched to any gene: 4. The CDR3 spans 12 residues. The germline CDR1 and CDR2 sequences are WNHNN and SYGVQD (reference sequence).